The 3 T cell receptor beta chains below were found in one sample sequenced in a study of OX40 agonist ivuxolimab in advanced cancers. Sequencing was performed with immunoSEQ multiplex PCR; in TCRdb, only in-frame clones are kept and a portion is missing. The repertoire holds some 99,000 clones, with 80% to 95% as singletons. The sequencing used CD4+ or CD8+ T cells sorted from blood, collected in a trial of the OX40 agonist ivuxolimab. The source is an adult with an advanced solid tumor such as melanoma, head and neck, liver or kidney cancer.

This clone has only one observation. The genes are TRBV9 and TRBJ2-5; D unclear. CDR3 size: 12 residues. Between the trimmed V and J ends, which lost 0 bases and 9 bases, there was a span of 9 bases. Germline V gives CDR1 SGDLS, CDR2 YYNGEE. The CDR3 nucleotides read TGTGCCAGCAGCGTAGAGGGCCGGGCCCAGTACTTC. This codes for CASSVEGRAQYF.

This chain links TRBV5-1 with TRBJ2-3; 12 bases match TRBD2. Germline V gene lookup returns CDR1 SGHRS and CDR2 YFSETQ. Trimming removed 1 base from V and 4 bases from J; junction bases left unmatched: 10. The CDR3 runs 18 residues. The chain's CDR3 is CASSLLSTSGRLADTQYF. The DNA of the CDR3 is TGCGCCAGCAGCTTGTTGTCCACTAGCGGGAGGTTGGCAGATACGCAGTATTTT. Full variable domain (missing parts from reference TRBV5-1 and TRBJ2-3): KAGVTQTPRYLIKTRGQQVTLSCSPISGHRSVSWYQQTPGQGLQFLFEYFSETQRNKGNFPGRFSGRQFSNSRSEMNVSTLELGDSALYLCASSLLSTSGRLADTQYFGPGTRLTVL.

The chain combines TRBV27 with TRBJ2-6; 7 nucleotides agree with TRBD1. The CDR3 has 15 amino acids. Unmatched junction bases numbered 6, after V lost 6 bases and J lost 4 bases. The germline V gene encodes CDR1 MNHEY and CDR2 SMNVEV (reference sequence). The DNA of the CDR3 is TGTGCCAGCAGCCGACAGGGTGTGGGGGCCAACGTCCTGACTTTC. It codes for CASSRQGVGANVLTF.